This T cell receptor beta chain was captured by sequencing in a study of T cells after yellow fever vaccination. Ten or more counts support this clonotype. Antigen unknown. 5'RACE template switching added a universal primer site and UMIs to TCR cDNA. TCRdb re-derived calls from the 5' RACE reads in MiXCR, one entry per CDR3 protein. Of 500,000 to 550,000 distinct CDR3 sequences listed, 20% to 25% are singletons. Germline V gene lookup returns CDR1 LGHDT and CDR2 YNNKEL (reference sequence). CDR3 length: 16 residues. V lost 2 bases, J lost 7 bases, and 7 bases stayed unmatched. General observations from the study: Contaminants from the bulk population, in the form of abundant clonotypes, could be found in FACS-sorted repertoires. Though weaker, the secondary response peaked faster, on day 5 versus 15.

The chain links TRBV3-1 to TRBJ2-1; 11 bases are shared with TRBD2. The sequence was obtained from a man aged 18 to 30 who received the YFV17D yellow fever vaccine. Sequenced here: PBMCs, sampled approximately 22 days after the first yellow fever vaccination. The CDR3 nucleotides read TGTGCCAGCAGCCAATTAGCGGGGGGGCGTAGGAATGAGCAGTTCTTC. The encoded protein is CASSQLAGGRRNEQFF.